The present entry profiles one T cell receptor (beta chain) with its context. Its target is unknown. The sample originates from a study of CXCR3-negative and CXCR3-positive naive CD8 T cells. UMI-labeled TRB cDNA libraries were prepared by 5' RACE. TCRdb reanalyzed the 5' RACE reads, giving one entry per CDR3 protein sequence and no DNA. Recorded here are tens of thousands of distinct CDR3 sequences; the top ten clones represent about 1%. Naive CD8+ T cells displayed a CD45RO-CCR7+CD27+CD95- phenotype. This CDR3 region has 16 residues. CDR1 and CDR2 (germline): SQVTM, ANQGSEA. Overall study findings and caveats: Within a donor, both naive subsets shared TRBV-TRBJ usage, unlike memory cells.

V and J are TRBV29-1 and TRBJ2-3; TCRdb outputs TRBD1, but without DNA this stays unchecked. The sequencing sample was made of naive CXCR3- CD8+ T cells from blood. Described subset: CD45RO-CCR7+CD27+CD95- naive CD8+ T cells lacking CXCR3 (TNR3-). The source is a human donor in good health. Some clones in this sample may be carry-over from other donors' samples. This CDR3 is CSVEEPTGGRTDTQYF.